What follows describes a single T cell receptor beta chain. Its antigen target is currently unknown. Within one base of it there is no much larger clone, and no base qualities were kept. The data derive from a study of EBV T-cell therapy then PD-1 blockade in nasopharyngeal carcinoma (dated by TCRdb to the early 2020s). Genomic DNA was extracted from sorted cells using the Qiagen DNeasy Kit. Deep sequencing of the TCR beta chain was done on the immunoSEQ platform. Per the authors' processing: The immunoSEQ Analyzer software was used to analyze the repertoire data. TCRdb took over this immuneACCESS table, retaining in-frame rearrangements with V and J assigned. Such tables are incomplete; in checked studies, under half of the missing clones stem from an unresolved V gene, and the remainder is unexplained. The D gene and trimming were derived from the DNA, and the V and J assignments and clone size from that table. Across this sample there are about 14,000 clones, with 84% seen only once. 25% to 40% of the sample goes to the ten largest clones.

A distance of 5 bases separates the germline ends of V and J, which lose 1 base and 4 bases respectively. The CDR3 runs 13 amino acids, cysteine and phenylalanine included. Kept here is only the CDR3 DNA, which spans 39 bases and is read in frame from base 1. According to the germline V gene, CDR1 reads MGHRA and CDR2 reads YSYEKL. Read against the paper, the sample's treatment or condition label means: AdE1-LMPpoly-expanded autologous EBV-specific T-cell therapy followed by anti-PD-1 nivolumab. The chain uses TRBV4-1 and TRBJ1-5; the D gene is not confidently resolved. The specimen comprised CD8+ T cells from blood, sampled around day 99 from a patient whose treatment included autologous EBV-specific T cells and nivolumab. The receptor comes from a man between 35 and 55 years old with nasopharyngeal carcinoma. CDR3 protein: CASSQAINQPQHF. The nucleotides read TGCGCCAGCAGCCAAGCTATTAATCAGCCCCAGCATTTT.